This TCR beta chain was observed in a study of cytomegalovirus exposure and HLA in healthy donors. As for the study in general: Some 77 million unique TCRs from HLA-typed donors were held in an early release of data.

Findings and limits, study-wide: The authors confirmed in vitro that three CMV-associated chains were specific for CMV antigens. The number of N-insertions in an Asian-associated ancestry cluster was reportedly below the approximately 690-donor mean in a later analysis.

Turning to this clone: Its target is unknown.

Researchers ran the PCR with 60 Vbeta and 13 Jbeta primers. Clones were read by immunoSEQ multiplex PCR, and TCRdb kept only the in-frame ones, dropping some. The table records 97,000 or so clones, around 68% of them present only once. The sequence was obtained from a man between 50 and 59 years old in good health and CMV-seronegative. Source material: PBMCs.

CDR3 residues: CASSLHGNTEAFF. CDR3 nucleotide sequence: TGTGCCAGCAGCCTGCACGGTAACACTGAAGCTTTCTTT. V gene TRBV7-2 combines with J gene TRBJ1-1, with unresolved D. Trimming cost V 5 bases and J 2 bases, with 9 bases left between them. The CDR3 has 13 residues. The germline V gene has CDR1 SGHTA and CDR2 FQGNSA.